This entry features one T cell receptor (beta chain) sequence. Its antigen is unknown. These data belong to a study of T cell repertoires in cytomegalovirus infection. Study information: Selected CMV epitopes included recently identified HLA-C-restricted ones as well as well-studied HLA-B-restricted ones. A matching HLA type, together with CMV infection, was signaled by public TCR beta signatures.

The study, taken as a whole, reports: Individuals carrying CMV plus the relevant HLA were identified by cumulative frequency of public TCR beta families. CMV-specific TCR beta clonotypes restricted by HLA-C dominated the ex vivo response.

TCRdb fed the reads into MiXCR, producing one record per CDR3 protein. The sample gives 900,000 to 950,000 distinct CDR3 sequences, roughly 31% of which show up once; around 15% is in the top ten. CDR1 and CDR2 (germline): SGHVT, SQSDAQ. The CDR3 extends over 10 amino acids. The V end was cut by 11 bases, the J end by 0 bases, with 3 bases between. The starting material was cultured CD8+ T cells from PBMCs, obtained from culture after CMV antigen stimulation. The chain carries TRBV7-4 and TRBJ2-3; D not resolved. This TCR derives from a human donor in good health (CMV status not recorded). Some clones in this sample may be carry-over from other donors' samples. The CDR3 sequence is CAVSTDTQYF. CDR3 nucleotide sequence: TGTGCCGTAAGCACAGATACGCAGTATTTT.